These 28 T cell receptor beta chains came from one sample sequenced in a study of cytotoxic CD8 clonotypes in ibrutinib-treated CLL. Libraries were prepared by immunoSEQ multiplex PCR; TCRdb keeps only in-frame clonotypes and omits some of them. The sample gives about 150,000 clones, about 76% of which show up once; 5.1% is in the top ten. The input for sequencing was PBMCs, taken after 24 months of ibrutinib treatment. All receptors come from a human donor with chronic lymphocytic leukemia.

This chain joins TRBV19 and TRBJ1-5; D gene unclear. Germline loops: CDR1 LNHDA, CDR2 SQIVND (reference sequence). The CDR3 is 14 residues long. The V gene lost 6 bases and the J gene lost 3 bases, with 12 bases spanning the gap. CDR3 in DNA: TGTGCCAGTAGACGTCAGGCCGACAATCAGCCCCAGCATTTT. Protein sequence: CASRRQADNQPQHF.

The J gene is TRBJ1-1, the V gene TRBV6-6; perhaps TRBD1 as D (5 bases). V was trimmed by 5 bases and J by 4 bases, leaving 8 bases between them. Germline CDR1 MNHNY, CDR2 SVGAGI (reference sequence). CDR3 length: 12 residues. For the CDR3, the DNA is TGTGCCAGCAGTCCTCAGGGCACTGAAGCTTTCTTT. Translated: CASSPQGTEAFF.

The rearrangement links TRBV7-2 to TRBJ2-7; 8 nucleotides match TRBD1. V was pared by 1 base and J by 6 bases, with 11 bases of the junction left unmatched. The CDR3 sequence is 16 residues long. Germline CDR1 and CDR2: SGHTA and FQGNSA. CDR3 protein: CASSLVGGPTGGEQYF. DNA for the CDR3: TGTGCCAGCAGCTTAGTAGGTGGGCCCACAGGGGGCGAGCAGTACTTC.

This chain links TRBV11-2 with TRBJ1-1, with a weak D call TRBD1 (5 bases). CDR1 is SGHAT, CDR2 FQNNGV, per germline. CDR3 length: 19 residues. V gave up 4 bases and J gave up 2 bases, with 26 bases separating them. The CDR3 is CASSSPQGWVGSPNTEAFF. CDR3 DNA sequence: TGTGCCAGCAGCTCCCCCCAGGGCTGGGTCGGTTCTCCCAACACTGAAGCTTTCTTT.

The V call is TRBV11-1, the J call TRBJ2-3; D is perhaps TRBD2 (6 bases). Per the germline V gene, CDR1 is SGHAT and CDR2 is FQDESV (reference sequence). The CDR3 length is 15 residues. V lost 5 bases and J lost 1, with 13 bases in between. CDR3 loop: CASSPGLSRTDTQYF. The CDR3 DNA reads TGTGCCAGCAGCCCAGGACTAAGCCGCACAGATACGCAGTATTTT.

The CDR3 sequence: CATREGTGEETQYF. DNA for the CDR3: TGTGCCACCCGGGAGGGGACAGGGGAAGAGACCCAGTACTTC. This sequence joins TRBV28 and TRBJ2-5; 10 positions agree with TRBD1. Germline loops: CDR1 MDHEN, CDR2 SYDVKM. V lost 10 bases to trimming and J lost 3 bases; unmatched junction nucleotides: 8. The CDR3 loop spans 14 amino acids.

The chain couples TRBV30 to TRBJ2-3; D call uncertain. The CDR3 loop spans 14 amino acids. CDR1 GTSNPN and CDR2 SVGIG come from the germline V gene (reference sequence). Trimming cost V 1 base and J 1 base, with 9 bases left between them. The CDR3 is CAWSANARTDTQYF. CDR3 in DNA: TGTGCCTGGAGTGCCAATGCCCGCACAGATACGCAGTATTTT.

The CDR3 DNA sequence: TGTGCCAGCAGCTTGGACAGATGGCAGTGGAGCGGCTACACCTTC. Protein product: CASSLDRWQWSGYTF. This chain joins TRBV7-2 and TRBJ1-2, with D possibly matching TRBD1 (6 bases). This CDR3 region has 15 residues. Germline CDR1 and CDR2: SGHTA and FQGNSA. Trimming pared 3 bases from V and 8 bases from J, leaving 19 bases between.

The chain employs TRBV28 and TRBJ2-5; D is unclear. This CDR3 spans 13 amino acids. CDR1 is MDHEN, CDR2 SYDVKM, per germline. V was shortened by 6 bases and J by 0 bases, with 8 bases between the two germline ends. The CDR3: CASSRTNQETQYF. The CDR3 region has the DNA TGTGCCAGCAGCCGAACGAACCAAGAGACCCAGTACTTC. Full variable domain (remainder filled in from reference TRBV28 and TRBJ2-5): DVKVTQSSRYLVKRTGEKVFLECVQDMDHENMFWYRQDPGLGLRLIYFSYDVKMKEKGDIPEGYSVSREKKERFSLILESASTNQTSMYLCASSRTNQETQYFGPGTRLLVL.

This clone has a single count. The CDR3 sequence: CASSLWGRVSYNEQFF. The DNA for the CDR3 is TGTGCCAGCAGTTTATGGGGCAGGGTCTCCTACAATGAGCAGTTCTTC. This chain joins TRBV28 and TRBJ2-1, with D perhaps matching TRBD1 (5 bases). The germline V gene has CDR1 MDHEN and CDR2 SYDVKM. The CDR3 runs to 16 residues. The V end lost 0 bases, the J end lost 0 bases, and 9 bases lay between the germline ends.

This chain joins TRBV28 and TRBJ2-7, with unresolved D. Trimming left V 8 bases short and J 3 bases short, with 2 bases between. Germline CDR1 reads MDHEN; CDR2 reads SYDVKM. CDR3 length equals 9 residues. The CDR3 sequence is CASHYEQYF. The CDR3 region has the DNA TGTGCCAGCCACTACGAGCAGTACTTC.

This clone has a handful of counts. The chain has TRBV30 and TRBJ2-3, with 11 bases identical to TRBD2. This CDR3 spans 11 amino acids. From germline, CDR1 is GTSNPN and CDR2 SVGIG (reference sequence). The junction had 3 bases not matched to a gene; V was cut back by 5 bases and J by 11 bases. CDR3 nucleotide sequence: TGTGCCTGGCATCTAGCGGGGGGGCAGTATTTT. It translates to CAWHLAGGQYF.

V gene TRBV7-8 combines with J gene TRBJ2-3; 13 bases fit TRBD2. Germline V gene lookup returns CDR1 SGHVS and CDR2 FQNEAQ. CDR3 length: 15 residues. Trimming at V came to 6 bases and at J to 5 bases, leaving 5 bases not matched to a gene. CDR3 sequence (DNA): TGTGCCAGCAGTCAACTAGCGGGAGGGTTAGATACGCAGTATTTT. Translation: CASSQLAGGLDTQYF.

The chain employs TRBV7-9 and TRBJ2-1, with unresolved D. The length of the CDR3 is 12 residues. Trimming cost V 6 bases and J 11 bases, with 14 bases left between them. Germline assignment: CDR1 SEHNR and CDR2 FQNEAQ (reference sequence). Here the CDR3 reads CASRGTDTKQFF. CDR3 DNA sequence: TGTGCCAGCAGGGGAACCGATACTAAGCAGTTCTTC.

This clone appeared a few times. This rearrangement joins TRBV4-1 to TRBJ1-5, with 7 bases matching TRBD1. V shed 1 base and J 4 bases; nucleotides not matched to a gene: 10. This CDR3 region has 17 residues. Germline CDR1 MGHRA, CDR2 YSYEKL. The CDR3: CASSQVFPDRENQPQHF. Written as DNA, the CDR3 is TGCGCCAGCAGCCAAGTTTTTCCAGACAGGGAGAATCAGCCCCAGCATTTT.

The chain has TRBV6-6 and TRBJ1-2; D not resolved. CDR3 length: 13 amino acids. The germline V and J ends were trimmed by 4 bases and 4 bases, with 10 bases remaining between them. Germline V gene data show CDR1 as MNHNY and CDR2 as SVGAGI (reference sequence). This chain's CDR3 is CASSSQTRYGYTF. The CDR3 nucleotides are TGTGCCAGCAGTTCACAGACACGCTATGGCTACACCTTC.

This chain connects TRBV27 to TRBJ1-2; TRBD1 matches at 8 bases. The germline V gene encodes CDR1 MNHEY and CDR2 SMNVEV (reference sequence). This CDR3 is 14 amino acids long. V gave up 0 bases and J gave up 4 bases; unmatched junction bases: 1. CDR3 nucleotide sequence: TGTGCCAGCAGTTTATCCACAGGGGGCTATGGCTACACCTTC. Amino acids: CASSLSTGGYGYTF.

This CDR3 reads CASNNRDGNQPQHF. The CDR3 DNA reads TGTGCCAGCAACAACAGGGACGGCAATCAGCCCCAGCATTTT. The genes are TRBV6-4 and TRBJ1-5, with D perhaps TRBD1 (6 bases). This CDR3 has 14 residues. V lost 7 bases, J lost 2 bases, and 12 bases lay in between. In germline, CDR1 is MRHNA, CDR2 SNTAGT.

This sequence joins TRBV6-1 and TRBJ2-5; the D gene is possibly TRBD1 (5 bases). Looked up from germline, CDR1 is MNHNS and CDR2 is SASEGT. This CDR3 is 15 amino acids long. The ends were cut back, 4 bases at V and 1 base at J, with 13 bases in the middle. CDR3 coding DNA: TGTGCCAGCAGTGGTGGGGCAGCCACCCAAGAGACCCAGTACTTC. Amino acids: CASSGGAATQETQYF.

This clone appeared a single time. The CDR3 DNA reads TGTGCCAGCTCACCATCGGGGTCCGGGTCCTACGAGCAGTACTTC. It is translated as CASSPSGSGSYEQYF. V gene TRBV18 combines with J gene TRBJ2-7; TRBD2 is a possible D gene (5 bases). The germline V gene encodes CDR1 KGHSH and CDR2 LQKENI. V was shortened by 2 bases and J by 1 base, with 12 bases between the two germline ends. The CDR3 covers 15 residues.

In regard to this clone: The sample carries other DNA sequences with the same CDR3. The chain employs TRBV11-3 and TRBJ2-1; 7 bases agree with TRBD2. Germline loops: CDR1 SGHNT, CDR2 YENEEA. The ends lost 5 bases at V and 0 bases at J; junction bases unmatched: 4. The length of the CDR3 is 15 residues. The DNA for the CDR3 is TGTGCCAGCAGCCCCGGGGGGAGCTCCTACAATGAGCAGTTCTTC. This encodes CASSPGGSSYNEQFF.

This chain links TRBV9 with TRBJ2-1; D is perhaps TRBD1 or TRBD2 (5 bases each). The V and J ends lost 1 base and 10 bases respectively, with 18 bases between them. The germline CDR1 and CDR2 sequences are SGDLS and YYNGEE. The CDR3 totals 15 residues. The CDR3 region is CASSVMGPGQREQFF. The DNA for the CDR3 is TGTGCCAGCAGCGTAATGGGACCCGGGCAGCGGGAGCAGTTCTTC. Variable domain in full (rest from reference TRBV9 and TRBJ2-1): DSGVTQTPKHLITATGQRVTLRCSPRSGDLSVYWYQQSLDQGLQFLIQYYNGEERAKGNILERFSAQQFPDLHSELNLSSLELGDSALYFCASSVMGPGQREQFFGPGTRLTVL.

The rearrangement links TRBV7-3 to TRBJ2-1; D gene uncertain. This CDR3 has 17 amino acids. Germline lookup yields CDR1 SGHTA and CDR2 FQGTGA. V lost 0 bases and J lost 0, with 12 bases in between. CDR3 loop: CASSLTDATSSYNEQFF. The DNA of the CDR3 is TGTGCCAGCAGCTTAACGGATGCTACCAGCTCCTACAATGAGCAGTTCTTC.

The V call is TRBV6-4, the J call TRBJ1-2, with a weak D call TRBD1 (5 bases). There are 15 residues in the CDR3. Germline CDR1 is MRHNA and CDR2 is SNTAGT. V was shortened by 4 bases and J by 4 bases, with 16 bases between the two germline ends. The CDR3 reads CASSGGAGTAYGYTF. CDR3 DNA: TGTGCCAGCAGTGGCGGGGCCGGGACCGCCTATGGCTACACCTTC.

The chain is built from TRBV9 and TRBJ2-7, with a weak D call TRBD2 (5 bases). Germline loops: CDR1 SGDLS, CDR2 YYNGEE. Trimming took 1 base from V and 3 from J, leaving 11 bases between them. The CDR3 has 14 amino acids. The CDR3 sequence is CASSVSPEGYEQYF. As DNA, the CDR3 is TGTGCCAGCAGCGTATCCCCAGAGGGCTACGAGCAGTACTTC.

The J gene is TRBJ1-2, the V gene TRBV4-2; D unresolved. From germline, CDR1 is LGHNA and CDR2 YNFKEQ. Trimming cost V 1 base and J 11 bases, with 8 bases left between them. The CDR3 totals 11 residues. For the CDR3, the DNA is TGTGCCAGCAGCCAAGCCGGGAGATACACCTTC. It is translated as CASSQAGRYTF.

The chain employs TRBV7-3 and TRBJ2-2; possibly TRBD1 for D (6 bases). In germline, CDR1 is SGHTA, CDR2 FQGTGA. Deletions cut 4 bases from V and 4 bases from J, with 10 bases between. This CDR3 has 14 amino acids. Written as DNA, the CDR3 is TGTGCCAGCAGCTCATCAGGGGTCACCGGGGAGCTGTTTTTT. Its translation: CASSSSGVTGELFF.

The chain combines TRBV14 with TRBJ1-5; D possibly corresponds to TRBD1 (5 bases). From germline, CDR1 is SGHDN and CDR2 FVKESK. The ends were cut back, 4 bases at V and 5 bases at J, with 15 bases in the middle. The CDR3 runs to 15 residues. The chain's CDR3 is CASSPGSDHDQPQHF. The CDR3 nucleotides read TGTGCCAGCAGCCCAGGGTCAGACCACGATCAGCCCCAGCATTTT.